A selection of T cell receptor beta chains follows, all from one sample in a study of blood T cell repertoires in COVID-19. The method was immunoSEQ multiplex PCR; TCRdb's version includes in-frame clones alone and lacks a portion of them. Of about 180,000 clones detected, approximately 90% appear once; the ten largest clones hold approximately 4%. The sequencing sample was made of peripheral blood. These receptors came from a woman under 40 with acute or convalescent COVID-19. Both conserved end residues are part of each CDR3. D genes are given only for firm matches. Rows give clone size only sometimes, using once, few, many, or a class for an expanded clone.

>TRBV21-1|once|TRBJ2-1|.
CASRDRGLNEQFF
TGTGCCAGCCGGGACAGGGGGCTGAATGAGCAGTTCTTC
>TRBV6-5|many|TRBJ2-2|TRBD2
CASSYRTSGTGELFF
TGTGCCAGCAGTTACAGGACTAGCGGAACCGGGGAGCTGTTTTTT
>TRBV6-2/TRBV6-3|.|TRBJ2-1|TRBD2
CASSYIPGGPYNEQFF
TGTGCCAGCAGTTACATCCCGGGAGGGCCGTACAATGAGCAGTTCTTC
>TRBV10-3|.|TRBJ2-7|.
CAISGDYEQYF
TGTGCCATCAGTGGCGACTACGAGCAGTACTTC
>TRBV5-1|.|TRBJ2-5|.
CASSLSETQYF
TGCGCCAGCAGCTTGTCGGAGACCCAGTACTTC
>TRBV3-1/TRBV3-2|.|TRBJ2-3|.
CASSRRGDTQYF
TGTGCCAGCAGCCGGAGGGGAGATACGCAGTATTTT
>TRBV9|.|TRBJ2-1|.
CASSLRGIVGYNEQFF
TGTGCCAGCAGCTTGCGGGGTATCGTCGGCTACAATGAGCAGTTCTTC
>TRBV28|.|TRBJ2-1|.
CASSLAEFEGYEQFF
TGTGCCAGCAGTTTGGCGGAATTTGAAGGTTATGAGCAGTTCTTC
>TRBV5-1|.|TRBJ1-4|TRBD1
CASTPGQGTTTNEKLFF
TGCGCCAGCACCCCGGGACAGGGGACAACAACTAATGAAAAACTGTTTTTT
>TRBV19|.|TRBJ1-5|.
CASSISGGNQPQHF
TGTGCCAGTAGTATATCAGGGGGCAATCAGCCCCAGCATTTT
>TRBV7-8|.|TRBJ2-3|.
CASSPQYEQYF
TGTGCCAGCAGCCCACAATACGAGCAGTATTTT
>TRBV2|.|TRBJ1-2|.
CASSLDYYGYTF
TGTGCCAGCAGTTTAGACTACTATGGCTACACCTTC
>TRBV6-5|.|TRBJ1-5|TRBD1
CATRDRGNQPQHF
TGTGCCACCCGGGACAGGGGGAATCAGCCCCAGCATTTT
>TRBV10-3|.|TRBJ2-2|.
CATDSSNTGELFF
TGTGCCACCGACAGTTCGAACACCGGGGAGCTGTTTTTT
>TRBV7-9|.|TRBJ1-1|.
CASSLVRDTEAFF
TGTGCCAGCAGCTTAGTCCGAGACACTGAAGCTTTCTTT
>TRBV10-3|.|TRBJ2-3|TRBD2
CAIRGLAVTDTQYF
TGTGCCATCAGGGGACTAGCGGTCACAGATACGCAGTATTTT
>TRBV15|few|TRBJ2-5|.
CATSREKRTQYF
TGTGCCACCAGCAGAGAAAAGAGAACCCAGTACTTC